This T cell receptor beta chain came from a study of cytomegalovirus exposure and HLA in healthy donors. Study context: The Caucasian-associated ancestry cluster contained around four fifths of the roughly 370 genotyped donors.

Study results and caveats: Segments of the TCR beta V type were, in most cases, productive about 87% or about 30% of the time in an earlier analysis. A likely sequencing artifact accounted for one observed cluster of highly shared sequence variants. In a later analysis, several top co-occurrence clusters appeared linked to parvovirus B19, influenza, CMV and Epstein-Barr virus.

Both 60 Vbeta primers and 13 Jbeta primers went into the PCR. The assay was immunoSEQ multiplex PCR, and TCRdb's table has in-frame clones only and misses some. The profile shows approximately 72,000 clones, 82% of them singletons. This CDR3 is built from 15 residues. The V gene's germline CDR1 is SGHVS and CDR2 FNYEAQ. Trimming removed 5 bases at V and 2 bases at J, with 16 bases between. Of note for this clone: Its matching antigen is unknown.

This sequence joins TRBV7-6 and TRBJ2-7, with a possible D match to TRBD1 (5 bases). The TCR sequence derives from a man younger than 30 in good health and CMV-seronegative. Specimen: PBMCs. The CDR3 DNA sequence: TGTGCCAGCAGCCCGACAGTCGTCAGGGCCTACGAGCAGTACTTC. Translated: CASSPTVVRAYEQYF.